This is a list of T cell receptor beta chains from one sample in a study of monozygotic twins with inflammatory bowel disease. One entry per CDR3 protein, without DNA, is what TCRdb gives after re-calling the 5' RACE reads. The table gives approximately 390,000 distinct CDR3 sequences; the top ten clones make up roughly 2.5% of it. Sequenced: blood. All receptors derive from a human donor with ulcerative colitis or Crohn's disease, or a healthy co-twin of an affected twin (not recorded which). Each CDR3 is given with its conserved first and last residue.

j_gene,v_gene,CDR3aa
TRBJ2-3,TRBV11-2,CASSSSRTSGSELDTQYF
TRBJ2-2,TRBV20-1,CSARPSGAPNTGELFF
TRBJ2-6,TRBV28,CATLRGGSGANVLTF
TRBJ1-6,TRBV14,CASSLLTGMSSPLHF
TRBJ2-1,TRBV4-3,CASSQSYRNEQFF
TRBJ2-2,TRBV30,CAWRGTNTGELFF
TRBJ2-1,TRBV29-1,CSAGPTMGNEQFF
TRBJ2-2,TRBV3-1,CASSISGSSAGELFF
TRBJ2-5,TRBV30,CAWSVRGRRETQYF
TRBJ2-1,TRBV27,CASSFTGSYNEQFF
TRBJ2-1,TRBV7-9,CASSLAGGLSFNEQFF
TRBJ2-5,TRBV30,CAWSVLVETQYF
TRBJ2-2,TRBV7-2,CASSLGGRVGELFF
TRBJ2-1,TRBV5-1,CASSAEARGSYNEQFF
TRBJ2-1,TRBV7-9,CASSLVPPMGGEQFF
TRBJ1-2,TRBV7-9,CASSLVTGDGYTF
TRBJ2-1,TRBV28,CASRRGTSGEQFF
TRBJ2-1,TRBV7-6,CASTPSSLAGGNEQFF
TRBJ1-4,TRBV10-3,CAISADGATNEKLFF
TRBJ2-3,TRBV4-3,CASSQSESSTDTQYF
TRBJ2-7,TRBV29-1,CSVVGTVSYEQYF
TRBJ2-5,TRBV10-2,CASRRGIQETQYF
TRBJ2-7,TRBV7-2,CASSPWRSLRDYEQYF
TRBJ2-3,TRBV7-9,CASSPRDTIFTDTQYF
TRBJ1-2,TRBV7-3,CASSLTRSDGYTF
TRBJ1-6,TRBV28,CASGQRVGDNSPLHF
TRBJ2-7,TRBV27,CASSFSRSSYEQYF
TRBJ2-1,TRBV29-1,CSTRGWDEQFF
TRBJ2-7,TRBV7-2,CASSLGAGAHEQYF
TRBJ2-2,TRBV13,CASSLEGALDTGELFF
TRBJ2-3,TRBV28,CASSTAGLGYTDTQYF
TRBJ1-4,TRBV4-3,CASSHGVPTNEKLFF
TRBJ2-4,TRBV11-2,CASSLIGLAGDFLAKNIQYF
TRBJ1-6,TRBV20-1,CSASNWYNSPLHF
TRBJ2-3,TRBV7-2,CASSPRQGDTQYF
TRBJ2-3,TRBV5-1,CASSSGAGVSTDTQYF
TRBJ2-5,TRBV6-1,CASRASRSQYF
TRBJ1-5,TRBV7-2,CASSLSRGGGNQPQHF
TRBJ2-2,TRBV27,CASSFGHAPNTGELFF
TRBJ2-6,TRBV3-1,CASSQGGTANVLTF
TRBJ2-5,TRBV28,CASSPSKPVYYPQETQYF
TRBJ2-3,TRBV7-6,CASSLADGNTDTQYF
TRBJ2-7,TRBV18,CASSHTGQRPDGQYF
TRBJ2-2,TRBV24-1,CATEGNNTGELFF
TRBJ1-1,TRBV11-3,CASSLGGTSTEAFF
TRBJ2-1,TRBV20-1,CSARDYLGEDEQFF
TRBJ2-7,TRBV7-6,CASSGGGSYEQYF
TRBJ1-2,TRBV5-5,CASSWDRGIGGYTF
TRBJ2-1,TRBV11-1,CASSLVGLLNEQFF
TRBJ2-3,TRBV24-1,CATSDVAGGTDTQYF
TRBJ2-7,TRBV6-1,CASSDRTISYEQYF
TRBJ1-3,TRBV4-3,CASSQDRGHTIYF
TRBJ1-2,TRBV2,CAIKDSNYGYTF
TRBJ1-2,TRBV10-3,CAISTRDRVGDGYTF
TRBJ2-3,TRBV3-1,CASSHQGYYTDTQYF